A selection of T cell receptor beta chains follows, all from one sample in a study of blood T cell repertoires in COVID-19. Profiled with immunoSEQ multiplex PCR; TCRdb holds only in-frame clones, not every one. The table includes 150,000 or so clones, 81% detected once. Input material: PBMCs or T cells enriched from blood (not recorded which). The receptor set was obtained from a woman between 40 and 55 years old with acute COVID-19. CDR3s include the opening cysteine and the closing phenylalanine or tryptophan. D genes are given only for firm matches. Rows give clone size only sometimes, using once, few, many, or a class for an expanded clone.

V,size,J,D,length,DNA,CDR3
TRBV29-1,-,TRBJ1-2,TRBD1,11,TGCAGCGTGGGACAGAACTATGGCTACACCTTC,CSVGQNYGYTF
TRBV29-1,-,TRBJ2-1,TRBD2,16,TGCAGCGTAGAGGGGCATAGCGGGAGTAGGCCGTATGAGCAGTTCTTC,CSVEGHSGSRPYEQFF
TRBV7-6,once,TRBJ2-1,-,15,TGTGCCAGCAGCCTGGGGGCAGGTGCCTACAATGAGCAGTTCTTC,CASSLGAGAYNEQFF
TRBV10-3,few,TRBJ1-2,-,14,TGTGCCATCAGTGACCCAACACAGGGCTATGGCTACACCTTC,CAISDPTQGYGYTF
TRBV6-5,-,TRBJ1-6,TRBD1,15,TGTGCCAGCAGTTTGGTGGGACAGAATAATTCACCCCTCCACTTT,CASSLVGQNNSPLHF
TRBV10-3,-,TRBJ1-1,-,12,TGTGCCATCAGTGAGTCGTCCCAGGAAGCTTTCTTT,CAISESSQEAFF
TRBV2,-,TRBJ2-3,TRBD2,15,TGTGCCAGCAGTCGACTAGCCGCAAGTGCAGATACGCAGTATTTT,CASSRLAASADTQYF
TRBV7-9,few,TRBJ2-3,-,15,TGTGCCAGCAGCCGAGATGACTGGAGCACAGATACGCAGTATTTT,CASSRDDWSTDTQYF
TRBV2,-,TRBJ2-3,TRBD1,14,TGTGCCAGCAAACTAGACAGGGGAACAGATACGCAGTATTTT,CASKLDRGTDTQYF
TRBV9,-,TRBJ2-3,-,15,TGTGCCAGCAGCTCCTCAGCGGGCTTCACAGATACGCAGTATTTT,CASSSSAGFTDTQYF
TRBV5-1,once,TRBJ2-3,-,16,TGCGCCAGCAGCCGCCTGTCTGGGGAGATGGGAGATACGCAGTATTTT,CASSRLSGEMGDTQYF
TRBV19,-,TRBJ2-1,-,16,TGTGCCAGTAGTCTTCACCACTCGAGCTCCTACAATGAGCAGTTCTTC,CASSLHHSSSYNEQFF
TRBV4-1,-,TRBJ1-6,-,15,TGCGCCAGCAGCCACTCTACAGGGAACCATTCACCCCTCCACTTT,CASSHSTGNHSPLHF
TRBV7-9,-,TRBJ1-1,-,13,TGTGCCAGCAGCTCTCAGGGGAACACTGAAGCTTTCTTT,CASSSQGNTEAFF
TRBV9,once,TRBJ2-5,TRBD2,15,TGTGCCAGCAGCAAAGCGGGGGGTCCGCAAGAGACCCAGTACTTC,CASSKAGGPQETQYF
TRBV19,-,TRBJ1-6,-,15,TGTGCCAGTAGTACAGGGCAGAACTATAATTCACCCCTCCACTTT,CASSTGQNYNSPLHF